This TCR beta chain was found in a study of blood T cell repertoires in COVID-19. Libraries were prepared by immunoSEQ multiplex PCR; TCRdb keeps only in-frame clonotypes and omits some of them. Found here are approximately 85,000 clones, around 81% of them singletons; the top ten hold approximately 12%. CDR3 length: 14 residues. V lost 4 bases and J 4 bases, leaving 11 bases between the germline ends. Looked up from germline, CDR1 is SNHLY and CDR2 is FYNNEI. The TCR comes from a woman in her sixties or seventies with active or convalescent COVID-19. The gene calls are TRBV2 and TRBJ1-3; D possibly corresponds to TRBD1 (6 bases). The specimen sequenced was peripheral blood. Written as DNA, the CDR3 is TGTGCCAGCAGTGGTCGGACAGCCGGAAACACCATATATTTT. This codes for CASSGRTAGNTIYF.